This T cell receptor beta chain emerged from a study of T-cell memory formation after mild COVID-19. Study summary: Largely donor-specific TCR clusters were found.

The J segment lost 3 bases and the V segment lost 7 bases, leaving 9 bases of the junction unmatched. Germline CDR1 and CDR2: LGHNT and FRNRAP. The CDR3 contains 14 residues. The TCR alpha and TCR beta cDNA libraries, bearing sample barcodes and UMIs, were generated by 5'RACE using constant-segment primers. Using its own MiXCR run on the 5' RACE reads, TCRdb lists one record per CDR3 protein. Among about 200,000 distinct CDR3 sequences listed, about a sixth were seen once. As regards this clonotype: What it recognizes is unknown.

Notes on the study in general: Whether second-wave clones peaking at day 37 were SARS-CoV-2 specific went unconfirmed. Among clones contracting day 15 to 85, CD4/CD8 was balanced, whereas later expanders leaned CD4+.

V and J are TRBV12-5 and TRBJ2-7; 7 nucleotides align to TRBD2. This clonotype originated in an adult woman who had mild COVID-19 (a few samples of this study predate the infection). Cell type and time point are not known. Sequencing was performed on PBMCs or a T cell subset sorted from them (not recorded which). The CDR3 is CASAREEGFYEQYF. The CDR3, as DNA: TGTGCTAGTGCCCGGGAGGAGGGTTTCTACGAGCAGTACTTC.